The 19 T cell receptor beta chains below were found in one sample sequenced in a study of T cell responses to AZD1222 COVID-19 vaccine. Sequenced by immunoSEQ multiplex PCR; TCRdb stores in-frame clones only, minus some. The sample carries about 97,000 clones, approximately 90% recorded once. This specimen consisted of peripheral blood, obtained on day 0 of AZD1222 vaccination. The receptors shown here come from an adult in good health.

In DNA, the CDR3 is TGTGCCAGCAGCTTATCCAGGGCCGGGGAGCTGTTTTTT. Protein product: CASSLSRAGELFF. This chain connects TRBV11-3 to TRBJ2-2; D might be TRBD1 (5 bases). This CDR3 has 13 amino acids. The V gene lost 2 bases and the J gene lost 6 bases, with 7 bases spanning the gap. CDR1 and CDR2 from the germline V gene are SGHNT and YENEEA.

CDR3: CASSQGGQYEQYF. CDR3 nucleotides: TGTGCCAGTAGCCAGGGGGGCCAATACGAGCAGTACTTC. The V call is TRBV28, the J call TRBJ2-7, with D perhaps TRBD1 (7 bases). V lost 9 bases to trimming and J lost 4 bases, with 16 bases between them. The CDR3 covers 13 residues. Germline V gene data show CDR1 as MDHEN and CDR2 as SYDVKM. Looking up the rest from reference TRBV28 and TRBJ2-7 gives the full variable domain: DVKVTQSSRYLVKRTGEKVFLECVQDMDHENMFWYRQDPGLGLRLIYFSYDVKMKEKGDIPEGYSVSREKKERFSLILESASTNQTSMYLCASSQGGQYEQYFGPGTRLTVT.

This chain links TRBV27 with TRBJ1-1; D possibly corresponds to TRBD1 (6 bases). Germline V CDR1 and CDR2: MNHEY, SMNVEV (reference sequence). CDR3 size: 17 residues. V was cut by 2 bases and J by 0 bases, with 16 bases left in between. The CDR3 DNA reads TGTGCCAGCAGTTTAGAATGGCAGGGGCCTTTGAACACTGAAGCTTTCTTT. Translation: CASSLEWQGPLNTEAFF.

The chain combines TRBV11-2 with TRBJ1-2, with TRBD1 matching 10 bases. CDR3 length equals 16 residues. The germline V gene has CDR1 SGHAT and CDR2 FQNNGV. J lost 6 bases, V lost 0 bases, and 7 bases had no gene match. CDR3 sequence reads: CASSLDRRGQGNGYTF. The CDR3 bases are TGTGCCAGCAGCTTAGATCGGAGGGGACAGGGGAATGGCTACACCTTC.

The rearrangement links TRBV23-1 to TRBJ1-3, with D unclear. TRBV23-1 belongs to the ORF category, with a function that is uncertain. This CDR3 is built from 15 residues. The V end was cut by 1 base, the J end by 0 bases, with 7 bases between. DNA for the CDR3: TGCGCCAGCAGTCAATTGGTCTGCTCTGGAAACACCATATATTTT. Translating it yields CASSQLVCSGNTIYF.

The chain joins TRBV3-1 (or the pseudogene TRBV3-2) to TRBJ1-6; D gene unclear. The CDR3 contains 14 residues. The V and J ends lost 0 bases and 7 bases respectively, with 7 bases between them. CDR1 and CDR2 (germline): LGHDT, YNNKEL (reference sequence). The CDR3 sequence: CASSQEVANSPLHF. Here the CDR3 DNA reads TGTGCCAGCAGCCAAGAGGTGGCCAATTCACCCCTCCACTTT.

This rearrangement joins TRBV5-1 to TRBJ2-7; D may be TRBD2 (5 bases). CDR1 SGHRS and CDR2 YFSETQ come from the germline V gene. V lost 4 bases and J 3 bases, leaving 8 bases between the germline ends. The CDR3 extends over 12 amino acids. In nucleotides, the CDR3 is TGCGCCAGCAGCCCCGGGGTCTACGAGCAGTACTTC. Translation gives CASSPGVYEQYF.

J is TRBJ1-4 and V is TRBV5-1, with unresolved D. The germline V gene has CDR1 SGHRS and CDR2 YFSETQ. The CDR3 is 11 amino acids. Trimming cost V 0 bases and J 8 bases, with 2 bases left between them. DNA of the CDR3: TGCGCCAGCAGCTTGGGCGAAAAACTGTTTTTT. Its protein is CASSLGEKLFF.

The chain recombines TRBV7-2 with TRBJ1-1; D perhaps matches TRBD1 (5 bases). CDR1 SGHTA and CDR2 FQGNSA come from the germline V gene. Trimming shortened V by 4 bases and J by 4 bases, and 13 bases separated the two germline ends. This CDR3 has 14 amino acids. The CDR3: CASSSNVGGTEAFF. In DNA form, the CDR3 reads TGTGCCAGCAGCTCCAACGTGGGGGGCACTGAAGCTTTCTTT.

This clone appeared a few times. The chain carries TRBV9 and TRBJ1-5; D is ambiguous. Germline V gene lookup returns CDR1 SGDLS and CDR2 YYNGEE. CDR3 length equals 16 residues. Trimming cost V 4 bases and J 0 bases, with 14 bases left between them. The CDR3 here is CASSSAGRRSNQPQHF. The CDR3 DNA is TGTGCCAGCAGCTCCGCGGGCAGGCGTAGCAATCAGCCCCAGCATTTT.

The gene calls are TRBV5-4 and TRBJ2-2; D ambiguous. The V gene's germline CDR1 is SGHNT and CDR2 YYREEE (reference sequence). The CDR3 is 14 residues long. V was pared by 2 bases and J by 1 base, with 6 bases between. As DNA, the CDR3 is TGTGCCAGCAGCTTTTCTGGGAACACCGGGGAGCTGTTTTTT. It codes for CASSFSGNTGELFF.

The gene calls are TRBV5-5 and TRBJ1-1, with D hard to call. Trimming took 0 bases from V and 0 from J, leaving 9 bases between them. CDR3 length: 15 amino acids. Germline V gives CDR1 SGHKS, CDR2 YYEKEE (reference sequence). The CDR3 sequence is CASSLEYMLNTEAFF. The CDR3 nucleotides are TGTGCCAGCAGCTTGGAATACATGTTGAACACTGAAGCTTTCTTT.

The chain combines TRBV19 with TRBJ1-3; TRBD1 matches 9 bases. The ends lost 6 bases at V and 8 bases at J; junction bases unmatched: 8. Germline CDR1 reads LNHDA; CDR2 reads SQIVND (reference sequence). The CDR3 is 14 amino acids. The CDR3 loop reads CASSTPRQGDTIYF. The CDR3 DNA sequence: TGTGCCAGTAGCACTCCTCGACAGGGGGACACCATATATTTT. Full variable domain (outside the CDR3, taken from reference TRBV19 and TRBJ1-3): DGGITQSPKYLFRKEGQNVTLSCEQNLNHDAMYWYRQDPGQGLRLIYYSQIVNDFQKGDIAEGYSVSREKKESFPLTVTSAQKNPTAFYLCASSTPRQGDTIYFGEGSWLTVV.

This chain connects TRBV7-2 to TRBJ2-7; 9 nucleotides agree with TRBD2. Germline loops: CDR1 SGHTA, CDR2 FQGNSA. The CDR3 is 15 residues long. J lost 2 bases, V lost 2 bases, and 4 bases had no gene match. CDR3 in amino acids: CASSLIAGETYEQYF. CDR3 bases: TGTGCCAGCAGCTTAATAGCGGGGGAGACCTACGAGCAGTACTTC.

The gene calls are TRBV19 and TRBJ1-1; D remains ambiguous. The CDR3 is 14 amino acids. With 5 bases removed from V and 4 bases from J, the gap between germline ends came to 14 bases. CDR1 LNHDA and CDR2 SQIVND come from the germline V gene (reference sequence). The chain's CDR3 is CASSFRTPTTEAFF. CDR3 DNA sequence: TGTGCCAGTAGTTTCAGGACCCCCACCACTGAAGCTTTCTTT.

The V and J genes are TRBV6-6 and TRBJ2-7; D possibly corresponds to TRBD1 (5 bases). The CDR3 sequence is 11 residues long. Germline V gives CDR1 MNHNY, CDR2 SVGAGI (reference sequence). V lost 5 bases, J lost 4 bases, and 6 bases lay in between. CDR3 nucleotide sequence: TGTGCCAGCAGTAAGGGGTACGAGCAGTACTTC. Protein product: CASSKGYEQYF.

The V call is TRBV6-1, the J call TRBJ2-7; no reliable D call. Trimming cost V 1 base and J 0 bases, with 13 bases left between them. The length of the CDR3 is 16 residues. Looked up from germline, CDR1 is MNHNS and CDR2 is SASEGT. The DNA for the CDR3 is TGTGCCAGCAGTGAAGGTGTCGTCCGGAGCTCCTACGAGCAGTACTTC. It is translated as CASSEGVVRSSYEQYF.

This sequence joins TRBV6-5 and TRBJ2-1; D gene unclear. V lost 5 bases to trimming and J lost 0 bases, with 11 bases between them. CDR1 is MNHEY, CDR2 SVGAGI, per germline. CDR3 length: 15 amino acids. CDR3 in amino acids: CASSPTRNSYNEQFF. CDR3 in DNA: TGTGCCAGCAGTCCGACGAGGAACTCCTACAATGAGCAGTTCTTC.

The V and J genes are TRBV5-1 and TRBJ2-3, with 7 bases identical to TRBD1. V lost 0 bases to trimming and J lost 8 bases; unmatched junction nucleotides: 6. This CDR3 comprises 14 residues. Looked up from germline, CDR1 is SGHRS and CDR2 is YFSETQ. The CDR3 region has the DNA TGCGCCAGCAGCTTGGCGGACAGGCCGGTTACGCAGTATTTT. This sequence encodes CASSLADRPVTQYF.